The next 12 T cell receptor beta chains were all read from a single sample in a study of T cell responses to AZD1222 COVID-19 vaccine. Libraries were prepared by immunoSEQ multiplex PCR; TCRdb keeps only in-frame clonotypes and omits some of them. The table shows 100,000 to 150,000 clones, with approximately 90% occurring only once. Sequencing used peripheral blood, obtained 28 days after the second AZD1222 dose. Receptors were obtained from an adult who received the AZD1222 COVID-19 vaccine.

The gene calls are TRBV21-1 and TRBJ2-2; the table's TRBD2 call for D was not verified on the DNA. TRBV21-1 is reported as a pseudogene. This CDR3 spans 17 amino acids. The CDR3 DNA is TGTGCCAGCAGCAATTGGCGCAGCCAATGGAGCACCGGGGAGCTGTTTTTT. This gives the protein CASSNWRSQWSTGELFF.

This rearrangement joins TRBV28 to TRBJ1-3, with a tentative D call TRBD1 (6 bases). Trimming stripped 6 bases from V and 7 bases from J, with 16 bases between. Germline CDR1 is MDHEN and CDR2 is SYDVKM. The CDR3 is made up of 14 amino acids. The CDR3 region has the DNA TGTGCCAGCAGGGAAGTCTGGGGGCAGAACACCATATATTTT. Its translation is CASREVWGQNTIYF. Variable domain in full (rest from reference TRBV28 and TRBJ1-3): DVKVTQSSRYLVKRTGEKVFLECVQDMDHENMFWYRQDPGLGLRLIYFSYDVKMKEKGDIPEGYSVSREKKERFSLILESASTNQTSMYLCASREVWGQNTIYFGEGSWLTVV.

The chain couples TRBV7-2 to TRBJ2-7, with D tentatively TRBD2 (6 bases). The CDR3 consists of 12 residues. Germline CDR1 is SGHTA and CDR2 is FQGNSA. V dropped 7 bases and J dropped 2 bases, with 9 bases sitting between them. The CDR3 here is CASTGDAYEQYF. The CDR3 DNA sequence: TGTGCCAGCACGGGGGACGCCTACGAGCAGTACTTC.

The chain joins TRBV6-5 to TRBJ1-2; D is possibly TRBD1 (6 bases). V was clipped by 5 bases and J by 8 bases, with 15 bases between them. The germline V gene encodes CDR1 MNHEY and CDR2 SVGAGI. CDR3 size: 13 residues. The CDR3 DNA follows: TGTGCCAGCAGTAAGGACAGTTCCTCCGGCTACACCTTC. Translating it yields CASSKDSSSGYTF.

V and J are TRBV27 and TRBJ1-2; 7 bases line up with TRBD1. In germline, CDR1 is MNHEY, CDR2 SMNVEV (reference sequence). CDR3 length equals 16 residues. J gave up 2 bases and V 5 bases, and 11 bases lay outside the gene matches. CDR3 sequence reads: CASSRTGLLRNYGYTF. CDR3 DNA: TGTGCCAGCAGTCGGACAGGCCTGCTCCGAAACTATGGCTACACCTTC.

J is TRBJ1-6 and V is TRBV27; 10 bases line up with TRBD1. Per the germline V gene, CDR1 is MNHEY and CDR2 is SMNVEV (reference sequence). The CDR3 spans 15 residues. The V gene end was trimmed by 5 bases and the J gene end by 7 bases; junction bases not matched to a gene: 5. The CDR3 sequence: CASSPGTGVNSPLHF. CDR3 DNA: TGTGCCAGCAGTCCAGGGACAGGGGTCAATTCACCCCTCCACTTT.

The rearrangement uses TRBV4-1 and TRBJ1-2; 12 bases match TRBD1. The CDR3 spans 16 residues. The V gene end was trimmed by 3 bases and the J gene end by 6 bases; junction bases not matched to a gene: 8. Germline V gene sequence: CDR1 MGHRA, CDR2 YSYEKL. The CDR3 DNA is TGCGCCAGCAGCCACCCCGCCCGGGACAGGGGGCATGGCTACACCTTC. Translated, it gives CASSHPARDRGHGYTF.

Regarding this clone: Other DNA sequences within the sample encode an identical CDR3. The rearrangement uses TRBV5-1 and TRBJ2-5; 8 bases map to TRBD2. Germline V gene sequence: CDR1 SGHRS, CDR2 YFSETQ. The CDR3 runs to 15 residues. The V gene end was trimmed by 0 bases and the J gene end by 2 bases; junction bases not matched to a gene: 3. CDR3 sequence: CASSLGASGQETQYF. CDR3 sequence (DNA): TGCGCCAGCAGCTTGGGTGCTAGCGGGCAAGAGACCCAGTACTTC.

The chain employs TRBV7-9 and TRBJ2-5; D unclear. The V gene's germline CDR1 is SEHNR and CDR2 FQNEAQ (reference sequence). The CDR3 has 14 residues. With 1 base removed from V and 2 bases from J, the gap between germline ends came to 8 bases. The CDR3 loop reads CASSLDPDQETQYF. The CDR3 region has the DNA TGTGCCAGCAGCTTAGACCCTGATCAAGAGACCCAGTACTTC.

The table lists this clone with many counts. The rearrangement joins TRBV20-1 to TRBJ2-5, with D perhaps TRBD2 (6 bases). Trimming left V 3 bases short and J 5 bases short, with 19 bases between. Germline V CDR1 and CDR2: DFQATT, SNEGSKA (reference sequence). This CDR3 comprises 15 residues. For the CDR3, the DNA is TGCAGTGCTAGTAATTCCGGCGGGACGGGGGAGACCCAGTACTTC. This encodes CSASNSGGTGETQYF.

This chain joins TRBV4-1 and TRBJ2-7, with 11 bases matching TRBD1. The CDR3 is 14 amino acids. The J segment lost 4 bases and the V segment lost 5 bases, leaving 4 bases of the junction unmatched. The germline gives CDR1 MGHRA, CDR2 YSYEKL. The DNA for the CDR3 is TGCGCCAGCAGCTCCCGGGACAGGGGGTACGAGCAGTACTTC. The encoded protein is CASSSRDRGYEQYF.

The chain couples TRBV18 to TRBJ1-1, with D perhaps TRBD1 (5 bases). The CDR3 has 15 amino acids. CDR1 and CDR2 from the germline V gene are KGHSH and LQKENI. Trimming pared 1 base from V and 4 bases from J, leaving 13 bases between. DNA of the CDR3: TGTGCCAGCTCACCACAGGGTTTGGGGACCACTGAAGCTTTCTTT. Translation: CASSPQGLGTTEAFF.